This passage covers 2 T cell receptor beta chains from one sample sequenced in a study of blood T cell repertoires in COVID-19. The protocol was immunoSEQ multiplex PCR, while the TCRdb copy is restricted to in-frame clones and leaves out a portion. Of roughly 76,000 clones in the sample, about 89% were seen once. Sequenced sample: PBMCs or T cells enriched from blood (not recorded which). The receptors shown here come from a woman between 50 and 59 years old with acute COVID-19.

The chain uses TRBV11-3 and TRBJ1-1; 10 bases line up with TRBD1. Germline V gene sequence: CDR1 SGHNT, CDR2 YENEEA. J lost 0 bases, V lost 5 bases, and 6 bases had no gene match. This CDR3 is built from 16 residues. CDR3 region: CASSPRDRGVNTEAFF. The CDR3 DNA sequence: TGTGCCAGCAGCCCCCGGGACAGGGGCGTGAACACTGAAGCTTTCTTT.

The chain uses TRBV5-1 and TRBJ2-1; 10 bases align to TRBD2. Trimming at V came to 1 base and at J to 2 bases, leaving 6 bases not matched to a gene. The CDR3 is made up of 17 amino acids. The germline CDR1 and CDR2 sequences are SGHRS and YFSETQ. Here the CDR3 reads CASSLLASGRPYNEQFF. CDR3 DNA sequence: TGCGCCAGCAGCTTGTTGGCTAGCGGGAGACCCTACAATGAGCAGTTCTTC.